This T cell receptor beta chain was obtained from a study of T cell responses to AZD1222 COVID-19 vaccine. CDR3 length equals 16 residues. V lost 4 bases and J lost 5, with 18 bases in between. Germline lookup yields CDR1 LGHNA and CDR2 YNFKEQ. Profiled with immunoSEQ multiplex PCR; TCRdb holds only in-frame clones, not every one. The repertoire includes under 150,000 clones, roughly 90% of them detected once, and approximately 5.7% sits in the top ten. This material consisted of peripheral blood, taken on day 0 of AZD1222 vaccination. The chain uses TRBV4-2 and TRBJ1-5, with D possibly being TRBD1 (6 bases). This TCR was sampled from an adult in good health. DNA of the CDR3: TGTGCCAGCAGCCCCCTCGGGGGGGCGAGGGATCAGCCCCAGCATTTT. It yields the protein CASSPLGGARDQPQHF.